This note documents a single T cell receptor (beta chain) sequence. The data derive from a study of CD8+ T cells in alopecia areata. The ends were cut back, 4 bases at V and 10 bases at J, with 11 bases in the middle. Germline CDR1 SNHLY, CDR2 FYNNEI. CDR3 size: 12 residues. PBMCs provided sorted CD4+ and CD8+ T cells. RNA was isolated and reverse transcribed to cDNA, the sequencing template. Measured with immunoSEQ multiplex PCR; TCRdb has only the in-frame clones, and not every one. The table lists around 97,000 clones, roughly half of them singletons. The receptor's source is a human donor in good health. The rearrangement links TRBV2 to TRBJ2-1; no clear D gene. The sequenced material came from CD4+ T cells sorted from blood. The CDR3 sequence is CASSGTSREQFF. As DNA, the CDR3 is TGTGCCAGCAGTGGTACATCGAGGGAGCAGTTCTTC.